This record looks at one TCR beta chain sequence and its context. This clonotype was counted a few times. Its antigen remains undetermined. No clone much larger than this one lies a single base away; base qualities are absent. Set within a cohort of healthcare workers in London, UK, this nested case-control study involved weekly PCR testing of nasopharyngeal swabs along with blood sampling. Between 23 and 31 March 2020, the week of the UK lockdown, healthcare workers were enrolled and then followed up weekly for as long as 16 weeks. The sample originates from a study of early T cells in non-severe SARS-CoV-2 infection (dated by TCRdb to the early 2020s). At the level of the whole study: Bulk RNA from unsorted whole blood was used for TCR sequencing, so alpha and beta chains could not be paired.

Library construction relied on 5' RACE. Sequencing instrument: NextSeq 500. To correct for sequencing error and PCR bias, the TCR library protocol tagged individual cDNA molecules with unique molecular identifiers. Sequencing covered both TCR alpha and beta chains, and within each sample the abundances of alpha and beta sequences were tightly co-correlated. In the authors' own workflow: Decombinator V4 was used to annotate TCR sequences for V gene, J gene and CDR3. TCRs were defined as expanded if a significant change between any two time points was detected under a Poisson model with p below 0.0001. TCR abundances were normalised to the total number of TCRs sequenced in each sample and reported as counts per million. MAIT TCRs were defined by TRAV1-2 paired with TRAJ12, TRAJ20 or TRAJ33, and iNKT TCRs by TRAV10 paired with TRAJ18. VDJdb, accessed 1 November 2021, was searched for CMV, EBV and SARS-CoV-2 annotated TCRs, with TCRs annotated for multiple antigens excluded. In-frame beta chains were kept once TCRdb had trimmed the public reads at Q25 with fastp and called clones with MiXCR. All rows with the same CDR3 protein become a single entry with the most common DNA and genes. For this entry, the V and J calls and clone size follow TCRdb and not the study's own pipeline. A total of roughly 70,000 distinct CDR3 sequences appear in this sample, about 12% of them only once. The top ten clonotypes cover about 5.2% of the sample.

Broader findings and caveats from the paper: VDJdb matching was skewed toward anti-spike CD8 responses and likely underestimated virus-specific expansions by missing private and CD4 specificities.

The CDR3, cysteine through phenylalanine, is 13 amino acids long. Solely the CDR3 DNA is kept, with 39 bases framed from the first base. CDR1 and CDR2, per the germline V gene, are SQVTM and ANQGSEA. Trimming takes 4 bases from V and 0 bases from J, and the germline ends sit 10 bases apart. The sequenced sample was whole blood. The chain employs TRBV29-1 and TRBJ2-7, with TRBD1 tentatively as D gene (5 bases match). The origin of this receptor is an adult who was a healthcare worker with PCR-confirmed SARS-CoV-2 infection or an uninfected control (not recorded which). CDR3 sequence: CSVVTDSSYEQYF. The DNA is TGCAGCGTTGTGACAGATAGCTCCTACGAGCAGTACTTC.